This TCR beta chain was captured by sequencing in a study of vaccination and CD4 T cells after COVID-19. Turning to the study itself: From HCoV-229E, HCoV-OC43, HCoV-NL63 and SARS-CoV-2, overlapping spike peptides were used to stimulate the cells.

Oncomine TCR Beta short-read sequencing was applied to DNA from cultured CD4+ T cells. Once CD4+ T cells had been cultured, genomic DNA was extracted from them. TCRdb redid the calling of the PCR reads with MiXCR, one entry per CDR3 protein. The sample lists 20,000 to 25,000 distinct CDR3 sequences, approximately 70% seen once, with around 3.8% in the top ten. There are a few counts of this clonotype. The target antigen is unknown. The CDR3 spans 14 residues. The V gene end was trimmed by 1 base and the J gene end by 5 bases; junction bases not matched to a gene: 1. The V gene's germline CDR1 is LNHNV and CDR2 YYDKDF (reference sequence). Stated treatment: roughly ten-day PBMC culture with coronavirus spike peptide pools or control peptides (ViraFEST assay). PCR positivity dates ran from March to December 2020, preceding US Alpha, Beta and Delta variants.

The source is a human donor who had recovered from COVID-19. Source material: CD4+ T cells from blood, cultured in vitro. The chain joins TRBV15 to TRBJ1-5; 8 nucleotides align to TRBD1. The CDR3 DNA sequence: TGTGCCACCAGCAGAGGACAGGGGTATCAGCCCCAGCATTTT. This sequence encodes CATSRGQGYQPQHF.